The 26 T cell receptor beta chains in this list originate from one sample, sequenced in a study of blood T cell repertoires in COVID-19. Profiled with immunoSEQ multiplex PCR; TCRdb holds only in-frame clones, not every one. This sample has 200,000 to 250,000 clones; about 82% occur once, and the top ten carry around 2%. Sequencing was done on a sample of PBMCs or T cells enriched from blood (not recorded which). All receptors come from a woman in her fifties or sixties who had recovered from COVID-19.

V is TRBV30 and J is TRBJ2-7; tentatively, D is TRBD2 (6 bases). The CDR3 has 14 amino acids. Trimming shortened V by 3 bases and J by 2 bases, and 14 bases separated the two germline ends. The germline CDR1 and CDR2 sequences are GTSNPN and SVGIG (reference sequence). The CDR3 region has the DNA TGTGCCTGGAGAGCCGGGACTCAGACCTACGAGCAGTACTTC. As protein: CAWRAGTQTYEQYF.

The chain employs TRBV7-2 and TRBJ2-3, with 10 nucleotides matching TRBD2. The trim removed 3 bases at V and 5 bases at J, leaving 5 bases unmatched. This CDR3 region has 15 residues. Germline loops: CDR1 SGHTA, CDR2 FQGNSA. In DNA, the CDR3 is TGTGCCAGCAGCTTGCTAGCGGGAGTCGGAGATACGCAGTATTTT. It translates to CASSLLAGVGDTQYF. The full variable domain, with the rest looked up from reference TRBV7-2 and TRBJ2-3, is GAGVSQSPSNKVTEKGKDVELRCDPISGHTALYWYRQSLGQGLEFLIYFQGNSAPDKSGLPSDRFSAERTGGSVSTLTIQRTQQEDSAVYLCASSLLAGVGDTQYFGPGTRLTVL.

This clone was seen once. The CDR3 sequence is CASSLSTGIETQYF. DNA of the CDR3: TGTGCCAGCAGCTTGAGCACAGGGATAGAGACCCAGTACTTC. The chain uses TRBV7-2 and TRBJ2-5, with D maybe TRBD1 (6 bases). V gave up 3 bases and J gave up 4 bases, with 12 bases separating them. There are 14 residues in the CDR3. Germline CDR1 and CDR2: SGHTA and FQGNSA.

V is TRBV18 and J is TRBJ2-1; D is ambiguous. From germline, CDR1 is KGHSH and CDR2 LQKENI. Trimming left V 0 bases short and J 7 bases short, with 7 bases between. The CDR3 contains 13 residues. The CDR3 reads CASSPPGANEQFF. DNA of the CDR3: TGTGCCAGCTCACCACCCGGAGCGAATGAGCAGTTCTTC.

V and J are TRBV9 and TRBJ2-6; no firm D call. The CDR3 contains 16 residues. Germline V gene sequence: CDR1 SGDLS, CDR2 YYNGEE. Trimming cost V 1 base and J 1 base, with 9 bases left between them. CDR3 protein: CASSVPRGSGANVLTF. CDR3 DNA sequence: TGTGCCAGCAGCGTACCCAGAGGTTCTGGGGCCAACGTCCTGACTTTC.

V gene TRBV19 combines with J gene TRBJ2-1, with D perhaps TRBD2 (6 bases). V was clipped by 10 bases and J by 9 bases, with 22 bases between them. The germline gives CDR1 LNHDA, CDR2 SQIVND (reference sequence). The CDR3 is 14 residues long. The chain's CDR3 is CATRQLATVGEQFF. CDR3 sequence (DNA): TGTGCCACCAGACAACTAGCAACGGTCGGTGAGCAGTTCTTC.

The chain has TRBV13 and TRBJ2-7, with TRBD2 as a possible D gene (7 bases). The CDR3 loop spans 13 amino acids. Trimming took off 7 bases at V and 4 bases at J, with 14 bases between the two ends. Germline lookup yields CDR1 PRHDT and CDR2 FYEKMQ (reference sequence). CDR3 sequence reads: CASTPGGGYEQYF. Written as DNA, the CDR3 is TGTGCCAGCACCCCGGGGGGCGGTTACGAGCAGTACTTC.

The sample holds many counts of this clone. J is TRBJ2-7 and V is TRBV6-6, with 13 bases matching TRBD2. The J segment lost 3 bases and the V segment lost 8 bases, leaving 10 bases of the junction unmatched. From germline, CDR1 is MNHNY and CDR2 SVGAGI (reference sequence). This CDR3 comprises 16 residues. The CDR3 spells CASLSGTSGNLYEQYF. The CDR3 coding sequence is TGTGCCAGCCTTTCCGGGACTAGCGGGAACCTCTACGAGCAGTACTTC.

CDR3 sequence reads: CASSPGSGTYEQYF. As DNA, the CDR3 is TGTGCCAGCAGCCCCGGGAGCGGCACCTACGAGCAGTACTTC. The rearrangement links TRBV7-3 to TRBJ2-7, with TRBD2 as a possible D gene (6 bases). Trimming removed 5 bases at V and 2 bases at J, with 13 bases between. The V gene's germline CDR1 is SGHTA and CDR2 FQGTGA. This CDR3 is 14 amino acids long.

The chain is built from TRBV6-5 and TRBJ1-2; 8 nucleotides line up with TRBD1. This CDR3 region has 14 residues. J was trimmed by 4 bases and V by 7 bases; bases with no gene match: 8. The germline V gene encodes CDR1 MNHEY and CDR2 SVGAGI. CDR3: CASTQGARGYGYTF. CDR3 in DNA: TGTGCCAGCACCCAGGGGGCGCGGGGCTATGGCTACACCTTC.

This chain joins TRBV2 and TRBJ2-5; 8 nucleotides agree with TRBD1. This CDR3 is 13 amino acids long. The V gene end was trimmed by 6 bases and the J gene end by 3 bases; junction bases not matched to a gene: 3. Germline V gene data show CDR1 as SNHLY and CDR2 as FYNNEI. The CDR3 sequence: CASRPDREETQYF. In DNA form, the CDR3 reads TGTGCCAGCAGGCCGGACAGGGAAGAGACCCAGTACTTC.

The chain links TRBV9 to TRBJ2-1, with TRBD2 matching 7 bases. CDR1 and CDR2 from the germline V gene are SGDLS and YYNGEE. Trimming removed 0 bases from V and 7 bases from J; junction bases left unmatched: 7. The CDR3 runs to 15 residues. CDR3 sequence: CASSVDAGAWNEQFF. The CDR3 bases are TGTGCCAGCAGCGTAGACGCGGGAGCCTGGAATGAGCAGTTCTTC.

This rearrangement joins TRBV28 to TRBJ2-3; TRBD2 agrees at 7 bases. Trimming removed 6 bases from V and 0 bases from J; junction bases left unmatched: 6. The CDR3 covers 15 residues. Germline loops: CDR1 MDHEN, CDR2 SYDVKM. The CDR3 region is CASRDSGPSTDTQYF. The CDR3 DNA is TGTGCCAGCAGAGATAGCGGGCCTAGCACAGATACGCAGTATTTT. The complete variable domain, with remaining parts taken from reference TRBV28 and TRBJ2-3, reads DVKVTQSSRYLVKRTGEKVFLECVQDMDHENMFWYRQDPGLGLRLIYFSYDVKMKEKGDIPEGYSVSREKKERFSLILESASTNQTSMYLCASRDSGPSTDTQYFGPGTRLTVL.

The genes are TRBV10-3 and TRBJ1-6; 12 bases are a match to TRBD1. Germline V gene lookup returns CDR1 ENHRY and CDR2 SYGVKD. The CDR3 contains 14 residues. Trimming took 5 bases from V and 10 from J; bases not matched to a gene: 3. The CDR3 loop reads CAISPGQGASPLHF. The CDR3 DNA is TGTGCCATCAGTCCGGGACAGGGGGCGTCACCCCTCCACTTT.

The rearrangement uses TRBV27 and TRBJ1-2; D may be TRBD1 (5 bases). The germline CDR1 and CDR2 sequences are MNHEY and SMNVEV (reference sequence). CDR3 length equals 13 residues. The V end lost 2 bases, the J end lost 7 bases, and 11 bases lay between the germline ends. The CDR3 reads CASSLGAQLGYTF. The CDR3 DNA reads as TGTGCCAGCAGTTTAGGGGCACAGCTTGGCTACACCTTC.

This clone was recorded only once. CDR3 coding DNA: TGCAGCGTTGGAAATCGGACAGGACACTACGAGCAGTACTTC. Translating it yields CSVGNRTGHYEQYF. The gene calls are TRBV29-1 and TRBJ2-7, with 7 nucleotides matching TRBD1. The germline CDR1 and CDR2 sequences are SQVTM and ANQGSEA. Trimming took 4 bases from V and 3 from J; bases not matched to a gene: 9. The CDR3 sequence is 14 residues long.

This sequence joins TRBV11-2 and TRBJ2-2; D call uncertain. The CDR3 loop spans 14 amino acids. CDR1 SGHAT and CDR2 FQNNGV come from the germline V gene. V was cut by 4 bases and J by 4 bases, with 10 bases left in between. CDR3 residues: CASSWAARTGELFF. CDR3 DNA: TGTGCCAGCAGCTGGGCAGCCCGCACCGGGGAGCTGTTTTTT.

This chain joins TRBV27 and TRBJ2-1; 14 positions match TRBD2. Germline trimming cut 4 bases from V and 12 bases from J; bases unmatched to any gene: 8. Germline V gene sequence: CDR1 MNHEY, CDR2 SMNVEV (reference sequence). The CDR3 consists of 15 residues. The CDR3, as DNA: TGTGCCAGCAGTTGGACGGGACTAGCGGGAGACCCGCAGTTCTTC. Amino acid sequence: CASSWTGLAGDPQFF.

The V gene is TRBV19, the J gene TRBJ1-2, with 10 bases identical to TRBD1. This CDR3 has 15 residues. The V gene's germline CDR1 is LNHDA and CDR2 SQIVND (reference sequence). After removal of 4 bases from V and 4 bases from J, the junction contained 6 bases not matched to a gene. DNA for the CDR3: TGTGCCAGTAGTACCTGGGACAGGGGCACCTATGGCTACACCTTC. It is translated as CASSTWDRGTYGYTF. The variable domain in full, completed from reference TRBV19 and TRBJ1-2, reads DGGITQSPKYLFRKEGQNVTLSCEQNLNHDAMYWYRQDPGQGLRLIYYSQIVNDFQKGDIAEGYSVSREKKESFPLTVTSAQKNPTAFYLCASSTWDRGTYGYTFGSGTRLTVV.

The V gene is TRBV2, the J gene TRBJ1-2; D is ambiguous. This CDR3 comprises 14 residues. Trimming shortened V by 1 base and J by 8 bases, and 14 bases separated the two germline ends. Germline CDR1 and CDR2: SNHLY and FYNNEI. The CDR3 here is CASSEGVGEVGYTF. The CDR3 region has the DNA TGTGCCAGCAGTGAAGGTGTCGGGGAAGTGGGCTACACCTTC.

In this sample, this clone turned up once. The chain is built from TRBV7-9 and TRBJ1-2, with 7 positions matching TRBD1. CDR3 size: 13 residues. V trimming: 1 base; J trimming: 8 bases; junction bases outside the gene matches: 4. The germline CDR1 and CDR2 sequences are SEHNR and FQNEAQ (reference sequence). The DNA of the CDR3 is TGTGCCAGCAGCTTAGAGGGGGCGCGAGGCTACACCTTC. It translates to CASSLEGARGYTF. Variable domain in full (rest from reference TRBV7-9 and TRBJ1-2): DTGVSQNPRHKITKRGQNVTFRCDPISEHNRLYWYRQTLGQGPEFLTYFQNEAQLEKSRLLSDRFSAERPKGSFSTLEIQRTEQGDSAMYLCASSLEGARGYTFGSGTRLTVV.

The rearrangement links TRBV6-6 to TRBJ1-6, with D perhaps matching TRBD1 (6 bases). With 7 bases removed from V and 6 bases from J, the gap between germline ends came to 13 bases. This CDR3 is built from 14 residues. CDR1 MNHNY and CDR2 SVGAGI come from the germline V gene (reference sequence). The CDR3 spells CASTLRGANSPLHF. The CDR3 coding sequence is TGTGCCAGCACACTCCGGGGGGCTAATTCACCCCTCCACTTT.

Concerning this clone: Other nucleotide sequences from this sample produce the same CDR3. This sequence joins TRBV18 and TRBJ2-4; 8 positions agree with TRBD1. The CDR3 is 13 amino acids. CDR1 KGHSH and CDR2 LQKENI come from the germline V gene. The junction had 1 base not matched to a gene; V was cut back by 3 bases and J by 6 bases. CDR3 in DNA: TGTGCCAGCTCACCTGGACAGGGAAACATTCAGTACTTC. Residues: CASSPGQGNIQYF.

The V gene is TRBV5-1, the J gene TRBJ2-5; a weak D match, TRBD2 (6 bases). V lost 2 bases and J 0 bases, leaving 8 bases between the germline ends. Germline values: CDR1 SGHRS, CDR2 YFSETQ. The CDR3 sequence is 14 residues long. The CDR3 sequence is CASSFAGNQETQYF. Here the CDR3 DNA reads TGCGCCAGCAGCTTTGCGGGGAACCAAGAGACCCAGTACTTC.

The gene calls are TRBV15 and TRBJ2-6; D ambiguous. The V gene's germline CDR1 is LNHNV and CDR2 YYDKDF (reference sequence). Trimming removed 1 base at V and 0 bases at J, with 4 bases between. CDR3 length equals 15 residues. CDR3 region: CATSRAGSGANVLTF. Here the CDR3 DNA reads TGTGCCACCAGCAGAGCAGGCTCTGGGGCCAACGTCCTGACTTTC.

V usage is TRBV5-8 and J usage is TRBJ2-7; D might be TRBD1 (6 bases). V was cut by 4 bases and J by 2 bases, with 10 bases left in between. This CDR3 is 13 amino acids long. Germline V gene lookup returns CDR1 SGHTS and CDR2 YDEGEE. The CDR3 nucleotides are TGTGCCAGCAGCCTGGACAGCCCCTACGAGCAGTACTTC. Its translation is CASSLDSPYEQYF.